The clone carrying this T cell receptor (beta chain) turned up a few times. The sample belongs to a study of control samples from healthy donors and cancer patients. Trimming took off 5 bases at V and 8 bases at J, with 18 bases between the two ends. The CDR3 spans 14 residues. Germline V gives CDR1 SEHNR, CDR2 FQNEAQ (reference sequence). TCRdb's copy holds only in-frame clones and misses some; the assay was immunoSEQ multiplex PCR. Among about 89,000 clones listed, approximately 87% were seen once. The source material was blood. The chain combines TRBV7-9 with TRBJ1-2; D ambiguous. This TCR was sampled from a middle-aged woman in good health. CDR3 protein: CASSPDTEVRGYTF. DNA of the CDR3: TGTGCCAGCAGCCCAGACACCGAAGTAAGGGGCTACACCTTC.